Below are 21 T cell receptor beta chains sequenced from a single sample in a study of OX40 agonist ivuxolimab in advanced cancers. The repertoire was sequenced with immunoSEQ multiplex PCR; TCRdb's copy has only in-frame clones and lacks some. Altogether tens of thousands of clones are present, approximately 94% being singletons, with the ten largest covering approximately 4.8%. Specimen: CD4+ or CD8+ T cells sorted from blood, collected in a trial of the OX40 agonist ivuxolimab. These receptors were collected from an adult with an advanced solid tumor such as melanoma, head and neck, liver or kidney cancer.

The chain has TRBV19 and TRBJ2-7; no clear D gene. This CDR3 is 11 amino acids long. The V gene lost 1 base and the J gene lost 4 bases, with 2 bases spanning the gap. CDR1 is LNHDA, CDR2 SQIVND, per germline (reference sequence). CDR3 bases: TGTGCCAGTAGTATAGGTTACGAGCAGTACTTC. Translating gives CASSIGYEQYF.

V gene TRBV6-7 combines with J gene TRBJ2-1; D ambiguous. TRBV6-7 falls under the ORF class, with uncertain function. The V end was cut by 2 bases, the J end by 5 bases, with 10 bases between. The CDR3 consists of 14 residues. CDR3 nucleotides: TGTGCCAGCAGTTACCCGGACCCCAACAATGAGCAGTTCTTC. It is translated as CASSYPDPNNEQFF.

The chain carries TRBV13 and TRBJ2-3, with no clear D. The V end lost 5 bases, the J end lost 2 bases, and 17 bases lay between the germline ends. CDR1 is PRHDT and CDR2 is FYEKMQ in the germline V gene (reference sequence). The CDR3 covers 16 residues. The CDR3 loop is CASSPRPHRTTDTQYF. The CDR3 region has the DNA TGTGCCAGCAGCCCGCGACCCCATAGAACCACAGATACGCAGTATTTT.

The J gene is TRBJ2-2, the V gene TRBV11-3; unclear D gene. The CDR3 spans 15 residues. Between the trimmed V and J ends, which lost 5 bases and 0 bases, there was a span of 10 bases. Germline CDR1 SGHNT, CDR2 YENEEA. The CDR3 spells CASSRTAANTGELFF. CDR3 nucleotides: TGTGCCAGCAGCCGGACCGCCGCGAACACCGGGGAGCTGTTTTTT. Supplemented by reference TRBV11-3 and TRBJ2-2, the full variable domain reads EAGVVQSPRYKIIEKKQPVAFWCNPISGHNTLYWYLQNLGQGPELLIRYENEEAVDDSQLPKDRFSAERLKGVDSTLKIQPAELGDSAVYLCASSRTAANTGELFFGEGSRLTVL.

The CDR3 here is CSVGPGLAGLTDTQYF. CDR3 in DNA: TGCAGCGTTGGGCCGGGACTAGCGGGGCTCACAGATACGCAGTATTTT. V gene TRBV29-1 combines with J gene TRBJ2-3; TRBD2 agrees at 13 bases. Losses at the gene ends were 4 bases for V and 2 bases for J; bases not matched to a gene: 6. Germline loops: CDR1 SQVTM, CDR2 ANQGSEA. CDR3 length equals 16 residues.

The chain carries TRBV4-2 and TRBJ2-7; TRBD2 aligns across 14 bases. The CDR3 has 16 amino acids. V trimming: 1 base; J trimming: 6 bases; junction bases outside the gene matches: 5. Looked up from germline, CDR1 is LGHNA and CDR2 is YNFKEQ. CDR3 loop: CASSQGTSGRIPEQYF. The CDR3 DNA follows: TGTGCCAGCAGCCAAGGGACTAGCGGGAGGATCCCCGAGCAGTACTTC.

The chain links TRBV6-4 to TRBJ2-2; D gene unclear. Trimming pared 4 bases from V and 7 bases from J, leaving 13 bases between. Germline V gene data show CDR1 as MRHNA and CDR2 as SNTAGT. There are 14 residues in the CDR3. The CDR3 is CASSALVGGGELFF. Here the CDR3 DNA reads TGTGCCAGCAGTGCCTTAGTAGGCGGCGGGGAGCTGTTTTTT.

The chain is built from TRBV5-4 and TRBJ2-7; D call uncertain. Germline loops: CDR1 SGHNT, CDR2 YYREEE (reference sequence). The CDR3 is 11 amino acids. The V and J ends lost 2 bases and 6 bases respectively, with 6 bases between them. The CDR3 DNA reads TGTGCCAGCAGCTTTTTGGGCGAGCAGTACTTC. It is translated as CASSFLGEQYF. Drawing the rest from reference TRBV5-4 and TRBJ2-7, the complete variable domain is ETGVTQSPTHLIKTRGQQVTLRCSSQSGHNTVSWYQQALGQGPQFIFQYYREEENGRGNFPPRFSGLQFPNYSSELNVNALELDDSALYLCASSFLGEQYFGPGTRLTVT.

The J gene is TRBJ2-3, the V gene TRBV10-3; 12 positions match TRBD2. Looked up from germline, CDR1 is ENHRY and CDR2 is SYGVKD. CDR3 length: 16 residues. After removal of 4 bases from V and 5 bases from J, the junction contained 7 bases not matched to a gene. CDR3 protein: CAISGGLAGGLDTQYF. The CDR3 DNA sequence: TGTGCCATCAGTGGGGGTCTAGCGGGAGGGCTAGATACGCAGTATTTT.

This clone appeared once. The rearrangement uses TRBV6-5 and TRBJ2-7, with TRBD2 matching over 13 bases. This CDR3 region has 15 residues. Germline-derived CDR1 and CDR2 are MNHEY and SVGAGI. V lost 6 bases to trimming and J lost 2 bases; unmatched junction nucleotides: 4. CDR3 region: CASSRTSGGTYEQYF. The CDR3 DNA is TGTGCCAGCAGCCGGACTAGCGGGGGCACCTACGAGCAGTACTTC.

This sequence joins TRBV9 and TRBJ2-2, with no clear D. The CDR3 runs to 16 residues. The V end was cut by 4 bases, the J end by 0 bases, with 13 bases between. Germline CDR1 and CDR2: SGDLS and YYNGEE. The CDR3: CASSPTNAANTGELFF. The DNA of the CDR3 is TGTGCCAGCAGCCCTACGAATGCCGCGAACACCGGGGAGCTGTTTTTT.

DNA for the CDR3: TGTGCCAGCAGCTTCGACTCCACCGGGGAGCTGTTTTTT. Its translation is CASSFDSTGELFF. This chain connects TRBV7-3 to TRBJ2-2; D is undetermined. The length of the CDR3 is 13 residues. V lost 3 bases and J 4 bases, leaving 6 bases between the germline ends. In germline, CDR1 is SGHTA, CDR2 FQGTGA.

The chain joins TRBV6-5 to TRBJ2-7; D is perhaps TRBD1 (6 bases). CDR3 length: 15 residues. Trimming removed 6 bases at V and 6 bases at J, with 21 bases between. Germline-derived CDR1 and CDR2 are MNHEY and SVGAGI. The chain's CDR3 is CASRLTRQALAEQYF. CDR3 nucleotides: TGTGCCAGCAGACTAACGCGACAGGCTCTAGCCGAGCAGTACTTC.

The V call is TRBV15, the J call TRBJ2-7; D is possibly TRBD1 or TRBD2 (6 bases each). Trimming removed 1 base from V and 2 bases from J, with 12 bases in between. CDR3 size: 15 residues. Germline CDR1 is LNHNV and CDR2 is YYDKDF (reference sequence). The CDR3 DNA follows: TGTGCCACCAGCAGAGGGGGTAGGGGGGCCTACGAGCAGTACTTC. It is translated as CATSRGGRGAYEQYF.

This clone was found once. The V call is TRBV6-5, the J call TRBJ2-7; no firm D call. The CDR3 extends over 12 amino acids. The germline gives CDR1 MNHEY, CDR2 SVGAGI. V gave up 3 bases and J gave up 4 bases, with 7 bases separating them. Written as DNA, the CDR3 is TGTGCCAGCAGTTATGTGGTTTACGAGCAGTACTTC. Amino acids: CASSYVVYEQYF.

The genes are TRBV7-2 and TRBJ2-1; TRBD2 matches at 8 bases. V was clipped by 0 bases and J by 9 bases; unmatched bases: 4. The CDR3 extends over 14 amino acids. Germline-derived CDR1 and CDR2 are SGHTA and FQGNSA. CDR3 nucleotide sequence: TGTGCCAGCAGCTTAGCACTAGCGGATGGTGAGCAGTTCTTC. The encoded protein is CASSLALADGEQFF. The whole variable domain, filled in from reference TRBV7-2 and TRBJ2-1, reads GAGVSQSPSNKVTEKGKDVELRCDPISGHTALYWYRQSLGQGLEFLIYFQGNSAPDKSGLPSDRFSAERTGGSVSTLTIQRTQQEDSAVYLCASSLALADGEQFFGPGTRLTVL.

The chain has TRBV28 and TRBJ1-5, with a tentative D call TRBD1 (5 bases). Looked up from germline, CDR1 is MDHEN and CDR2 is SYDVKM. Trimming removed 6 bases from V and 0 bases from J, with 9 bases in between. The length of the CDR3 is 14 residues. The CDR3 loop reads CASRLGGSNQPQHF. The CDR3 nucleotides are TGTGCCAGCAGACTGGGGGGTAGCAATCAGCCCCAGCATTTT.

The chain combines TRBV19 with TRBJ2-7; the D gene is possibly TRBD2 (5 bases). Looked up from germline, CDR1 is LNHDA and CDR2 is SQIVND (reference sequence). Between the trimmed V and J ends, which lost 4 bases and 2 bases, there was a span of 15 bases. This CDR3 has 15 residues. CDR3 in DNA: TGTGCCAGTAGTAAACGGGGATCCAGGACCTACGAGCAGTACTTC. As protein: CASSKRGSRTYEQYF.

The chain is built from TRBV7-9 and TRBJ2-3; no definite D call. V gave up 7 bases and J gave up 2 bases, with 13 bases separating them. Germline CDR1 is SEHNR and CDR2 is FQNEAQ (reference sequence). The CDR3 covers 14 residues. This CDR3 reads CASNLLDFTDTQYF. In DNA, the CDR3 is TGTGCCAGCAACCTTCTGGATTTCACAGATACGCAGTATTTT.

The chain employs TRBV11-1 and TRBJ2-2; TRBD2 matches 7 bases. The V segment lost 5 bases and the J segment 0 bases; nucleotides outside the gene matches: 3. The length of the CDR3 is 15 residues. CDR1 SGHAT and CDR2 FQDESV come from the germline V gene (reference sequence). DNA of the CDR3: TGTGCCAGCAGCCGCGGACTAGCGAACACCGGGGAGCTGTTTTTT. Protein: CASSRGLANTGELFF.

This chain uses TRBV29-1 with TRBJ2-5; D unresolved. V dropped 7 bases and J dropped 1 base, with 10 bases sitting between them. The CDR3 covers 12 residues. In germline, CDR1 is SQVTM, CDR2 ANQGSEA. The CDR3: CSASQTQETQYF. The CDR3 DNA reads TGCAGCGCCTCTCAGACCCAAGAGACCCAGTACTTC.